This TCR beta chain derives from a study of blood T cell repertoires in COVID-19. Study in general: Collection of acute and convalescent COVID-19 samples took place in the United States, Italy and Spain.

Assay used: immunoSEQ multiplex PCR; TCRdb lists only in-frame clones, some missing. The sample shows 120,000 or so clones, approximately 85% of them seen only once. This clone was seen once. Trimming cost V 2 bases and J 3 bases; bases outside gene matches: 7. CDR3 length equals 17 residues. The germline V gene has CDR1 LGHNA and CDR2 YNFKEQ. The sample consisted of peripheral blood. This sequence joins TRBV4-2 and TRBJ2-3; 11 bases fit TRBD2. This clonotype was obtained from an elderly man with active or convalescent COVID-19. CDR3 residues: CASSQTTTSGMTDTQYF. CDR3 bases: TGTGCCAGCAGCCAAACGACGACTAGCGGGATGACAGATACGCAGTATTTT.